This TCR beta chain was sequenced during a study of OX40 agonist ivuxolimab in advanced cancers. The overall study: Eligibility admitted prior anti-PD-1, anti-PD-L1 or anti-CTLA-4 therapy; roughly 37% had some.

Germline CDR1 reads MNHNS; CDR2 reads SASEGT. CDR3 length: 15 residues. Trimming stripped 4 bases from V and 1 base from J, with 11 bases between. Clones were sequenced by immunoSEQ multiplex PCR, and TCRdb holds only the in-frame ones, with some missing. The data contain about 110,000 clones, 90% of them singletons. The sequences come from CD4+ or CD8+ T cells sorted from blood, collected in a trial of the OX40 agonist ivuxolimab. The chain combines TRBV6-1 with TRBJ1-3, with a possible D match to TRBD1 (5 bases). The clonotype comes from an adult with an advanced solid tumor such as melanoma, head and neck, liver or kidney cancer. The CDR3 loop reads CASSAGILSGNTIYF. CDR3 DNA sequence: TGTGCCAGCAGTGCAGGGATTCTTTCTGGAAACACCATATATTTT.